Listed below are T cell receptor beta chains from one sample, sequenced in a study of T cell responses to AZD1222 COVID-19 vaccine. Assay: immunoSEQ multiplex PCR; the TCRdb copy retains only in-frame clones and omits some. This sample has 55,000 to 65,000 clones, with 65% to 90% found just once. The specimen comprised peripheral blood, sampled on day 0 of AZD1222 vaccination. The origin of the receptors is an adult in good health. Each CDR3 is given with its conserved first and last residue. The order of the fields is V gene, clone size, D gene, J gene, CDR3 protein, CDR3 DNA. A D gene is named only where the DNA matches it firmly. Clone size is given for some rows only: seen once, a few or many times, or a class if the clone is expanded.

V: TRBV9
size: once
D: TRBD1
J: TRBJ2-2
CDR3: CASSVTGTANTGELFF
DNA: TGTGCCAGCAGCGTAACTGGGACAGCGAACACCGGGGAGCTGTTTTTT

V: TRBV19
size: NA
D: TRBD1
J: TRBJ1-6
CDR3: CASSMGTGYNSPLHF
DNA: TGTGCCAGTAGTATGGGGACAGGGTATAATTCACCCCTCCACTTT

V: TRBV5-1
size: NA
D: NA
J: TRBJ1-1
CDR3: CASSYGGTEAFF
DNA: TGCGCCAGCAGCTACGGAGGCACTGAAGCTTTCTTT

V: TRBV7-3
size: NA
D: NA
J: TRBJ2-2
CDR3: CASSTGQIGRELFF
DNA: TGTGCCAGCAGTACCGGACAGATAGGCCGGGAGCTGTTTTTT

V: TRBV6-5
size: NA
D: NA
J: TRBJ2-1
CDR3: CASTEDPRNGQFF
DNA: TGTGCCAGCACCGAGGACCCCCGGAACGGGCAGTTCTTC

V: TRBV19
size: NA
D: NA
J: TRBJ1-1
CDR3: CASSMIRRGNTEAFF
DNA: TGTGCCAGTAGTATGATCCGCCGGGGCAACACTGAAGCTTTCTTT

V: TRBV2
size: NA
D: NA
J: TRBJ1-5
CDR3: CASAQGRNQPQHF
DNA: TGTGCCAGTGCGCAGGGACGCAATCAGCCCCAGCATTTT

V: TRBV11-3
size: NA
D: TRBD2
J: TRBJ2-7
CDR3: CASSNNRGGSSYEQYF
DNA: TGTGCCAGCAGCAACAACCGCGGGGGGTCCTCCTACGAGCAGTACTTC

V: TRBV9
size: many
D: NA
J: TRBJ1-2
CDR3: CASSVEGVDGYTF
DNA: TGTGCCAGCAGCGTAGAGGGTGTTGATGGCTACACCTTC

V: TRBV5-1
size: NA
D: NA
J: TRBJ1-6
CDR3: CASRGASDNSPLHF
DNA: TGCGCCAGCAGAGGGGCAAGCGATAATTCACCCCTCCACTTT

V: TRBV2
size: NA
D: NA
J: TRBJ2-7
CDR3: CASSPNDILSYEQYF
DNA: TGTGCCAGCAGTCCGAACGACATACTCTCCTACGAGCAGTACTTC

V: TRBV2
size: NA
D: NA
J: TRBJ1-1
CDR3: CASSSKGGGSTEAFF
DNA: TGTGCCAGCAGTTCGAAAGGAGGGGGGAGTACTGAAGCTTTCTTT

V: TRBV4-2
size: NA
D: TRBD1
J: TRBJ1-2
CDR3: CASSPTGGRIGYTF
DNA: TGTGCCAGCAGCCCTACAGGGGGGAGGATAGGCTACACCTTC

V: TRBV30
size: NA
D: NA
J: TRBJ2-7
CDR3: CAWSVSGPYEQYF
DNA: TGTGCCTGGAGTGTAAGCGGACCCTACGAGCAGTACTTC

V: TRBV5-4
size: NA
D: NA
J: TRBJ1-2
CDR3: CASSSKKEGPNYGYTF
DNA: TGTGCCAGCAGCTCCAAAAAGGAGGGGCCTAACTATGGCTACACCTTC

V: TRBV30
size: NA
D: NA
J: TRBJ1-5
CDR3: CAWSTKGNQPQHF
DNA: TGTGCCTGGAGTACGAAGGGAAATCAGCCCCAGCATTTT

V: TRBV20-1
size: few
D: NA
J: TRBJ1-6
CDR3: CSASEKGQVHF
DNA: TGCAGTGCTAGCGAAAAGGGGCAAGTCCACTTT

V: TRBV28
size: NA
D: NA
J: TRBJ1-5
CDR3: CASSLTGLNQPQHF
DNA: TGTGCCAGCAGTTTAACAGGTTTAAATCAGCCCCAGCATTTT

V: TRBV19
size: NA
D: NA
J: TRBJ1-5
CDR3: CASRDGVVGNQPQHF
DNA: TGTGCCAGTAGGGACGGGGTGGTGGGCAATCAGCCCCAGCATTTT

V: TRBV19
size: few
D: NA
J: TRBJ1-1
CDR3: CASSIGGPGTEAFF
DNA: TGTGCCAGTAGTATAGGGGGGCCTGGAACTGAAGCTTTCTTT

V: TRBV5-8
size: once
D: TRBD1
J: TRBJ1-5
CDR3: CASSLSGGTTQPQHF
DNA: TGTGCCAGCAGCTTGTCAGGGGGGACGACACAGCCCCAGCATTTT

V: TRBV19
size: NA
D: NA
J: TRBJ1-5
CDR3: CASSIGGDQPQHF
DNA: TGTGCCAGTAGTATAGGGGGGGATCAGCCCCAGCATTTT

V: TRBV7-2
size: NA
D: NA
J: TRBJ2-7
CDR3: CASSLAASGVSWEQYF
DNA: TGTGCCAGCAGCTTAGCGGCGTCAGGGGTCTCGTGGGAGCAGTACTTC

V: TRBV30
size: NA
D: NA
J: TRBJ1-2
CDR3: CAWTRDSGNGYTF
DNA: TGTGCCTGGACCCGAGACTCCGGGAATGGCTACACCTTC

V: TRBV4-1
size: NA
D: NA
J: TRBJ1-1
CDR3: CASSSRGAINTEAFF
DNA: TGCGCCAGCAGTTCGCGCGGGGCGATTAACACTGAAGCTTTCTTT

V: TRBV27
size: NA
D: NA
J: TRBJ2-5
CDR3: CASSPYGFETQYF
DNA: TGTGCCAGCAGTCCCTACGGGTTTGAGACCCAGTACTTC

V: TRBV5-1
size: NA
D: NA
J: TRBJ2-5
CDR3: CASSQTAAGKRETQYF
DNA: TGCGCCAGCAGCCAAACCGCGGCAGGGAAAAGAGAGACCCAGTACTTC

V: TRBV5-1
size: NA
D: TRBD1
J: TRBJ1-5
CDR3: CASSLGTGGKSNQPQHF
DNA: TGCGCCAGCAGCTTAGGGACAGGGGGCAAGAGCAATCAGCCCCAGCATTTT

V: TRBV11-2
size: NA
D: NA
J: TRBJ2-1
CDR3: CASSLVAGRGGPRGNEQFF
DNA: TGTGCCAGCAGCTTAGTGGCCGGGCGTGGGGGCCCCCGGGGGAATGAGCAGTTCTTC

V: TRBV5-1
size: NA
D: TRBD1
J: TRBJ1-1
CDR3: CASTSGTGSLNTEAFF
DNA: TGCGCCAGCACCTCCGGGACAGGGTCCCTGAACACTGAAGCTTTCTTT

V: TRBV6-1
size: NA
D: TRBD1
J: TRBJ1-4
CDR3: CASSGGTGGFLREKLFF
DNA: TGTGCCAGCAGTGGGGGGACAGGGGGCTTCTTACGGGAAAAACTGTTTTTT

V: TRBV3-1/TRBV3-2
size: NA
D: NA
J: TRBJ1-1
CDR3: CASKSSTEAFF
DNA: TGTGCCAGCAAATCAAGCACTGAAGCTTTCTTT